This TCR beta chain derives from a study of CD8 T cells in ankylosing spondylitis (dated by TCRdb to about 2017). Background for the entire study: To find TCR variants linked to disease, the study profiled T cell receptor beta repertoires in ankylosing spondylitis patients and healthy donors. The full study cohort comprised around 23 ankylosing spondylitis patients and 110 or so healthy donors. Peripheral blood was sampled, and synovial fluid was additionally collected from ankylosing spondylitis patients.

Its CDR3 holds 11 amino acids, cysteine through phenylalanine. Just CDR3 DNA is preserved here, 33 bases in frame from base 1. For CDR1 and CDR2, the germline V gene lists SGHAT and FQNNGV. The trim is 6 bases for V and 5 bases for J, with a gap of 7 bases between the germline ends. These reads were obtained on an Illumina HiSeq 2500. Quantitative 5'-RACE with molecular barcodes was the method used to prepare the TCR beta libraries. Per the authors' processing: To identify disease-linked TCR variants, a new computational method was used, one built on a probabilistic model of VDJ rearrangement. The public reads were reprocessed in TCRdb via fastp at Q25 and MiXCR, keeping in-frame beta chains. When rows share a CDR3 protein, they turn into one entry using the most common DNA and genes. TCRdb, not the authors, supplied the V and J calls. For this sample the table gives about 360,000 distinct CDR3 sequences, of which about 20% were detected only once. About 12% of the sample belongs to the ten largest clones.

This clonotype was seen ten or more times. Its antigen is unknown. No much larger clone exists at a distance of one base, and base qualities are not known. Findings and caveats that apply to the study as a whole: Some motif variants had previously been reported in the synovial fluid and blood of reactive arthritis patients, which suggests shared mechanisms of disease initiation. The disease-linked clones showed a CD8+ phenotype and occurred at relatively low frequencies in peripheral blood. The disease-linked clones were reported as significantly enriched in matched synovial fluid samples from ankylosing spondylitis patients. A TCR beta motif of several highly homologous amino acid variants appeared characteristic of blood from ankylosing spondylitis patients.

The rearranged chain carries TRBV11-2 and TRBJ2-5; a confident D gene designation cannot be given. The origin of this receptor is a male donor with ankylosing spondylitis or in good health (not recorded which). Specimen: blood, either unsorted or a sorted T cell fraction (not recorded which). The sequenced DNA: TGTGCCAGCAGAGTTTCCGAGACCCAGTACTTC. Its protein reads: CASRVSETQYF.